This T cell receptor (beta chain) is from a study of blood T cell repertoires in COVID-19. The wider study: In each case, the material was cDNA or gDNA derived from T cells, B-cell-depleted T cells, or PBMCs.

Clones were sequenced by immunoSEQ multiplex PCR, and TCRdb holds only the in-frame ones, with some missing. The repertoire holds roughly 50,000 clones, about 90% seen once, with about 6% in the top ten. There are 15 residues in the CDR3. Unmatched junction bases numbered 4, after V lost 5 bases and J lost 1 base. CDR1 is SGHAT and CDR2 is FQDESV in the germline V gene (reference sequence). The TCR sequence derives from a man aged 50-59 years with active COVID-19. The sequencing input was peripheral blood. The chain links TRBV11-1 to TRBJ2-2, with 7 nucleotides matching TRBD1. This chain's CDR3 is CASSLRTGNTGELFF. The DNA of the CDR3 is TGTGCCAGCAGCCTCCGGACAGGGAACACCGGGGAGCTGTTTTTT.